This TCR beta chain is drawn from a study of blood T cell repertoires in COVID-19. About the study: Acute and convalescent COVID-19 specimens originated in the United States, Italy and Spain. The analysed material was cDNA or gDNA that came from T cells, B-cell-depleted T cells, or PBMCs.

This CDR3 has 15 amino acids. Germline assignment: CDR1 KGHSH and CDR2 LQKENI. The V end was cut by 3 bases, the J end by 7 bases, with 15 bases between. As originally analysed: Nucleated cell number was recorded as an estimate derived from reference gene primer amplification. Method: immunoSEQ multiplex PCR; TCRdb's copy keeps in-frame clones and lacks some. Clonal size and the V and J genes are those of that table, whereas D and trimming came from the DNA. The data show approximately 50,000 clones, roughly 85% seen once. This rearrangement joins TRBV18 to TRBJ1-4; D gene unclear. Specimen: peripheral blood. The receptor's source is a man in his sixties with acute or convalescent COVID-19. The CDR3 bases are TGTGCCAGCTCACCCTCCAGTGGAGGAAGTGAAAAACTGTTTTTT. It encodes CASSPSSGGSEKLFF.